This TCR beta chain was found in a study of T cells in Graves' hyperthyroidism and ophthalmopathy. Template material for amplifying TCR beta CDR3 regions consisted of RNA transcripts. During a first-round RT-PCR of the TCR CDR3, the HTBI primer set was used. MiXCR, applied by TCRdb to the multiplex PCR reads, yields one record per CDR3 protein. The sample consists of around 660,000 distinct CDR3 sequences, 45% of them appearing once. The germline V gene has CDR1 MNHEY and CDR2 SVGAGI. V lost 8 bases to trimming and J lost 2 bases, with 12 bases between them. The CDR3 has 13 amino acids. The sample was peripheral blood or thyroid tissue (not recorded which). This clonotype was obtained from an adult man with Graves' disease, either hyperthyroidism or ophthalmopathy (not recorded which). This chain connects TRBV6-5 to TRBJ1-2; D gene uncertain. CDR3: CASDPAANYGYTF. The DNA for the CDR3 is TGTGCCAGCGACCCGGCCGCGAACTATGGCTACACCTTC.